This TCR beta chain was sequenced for a study of T cells in Graves' hyperthyroidism and ophthalmopathy. General observations from the study: The blood repertoire included most of the expanded thyroid clonotypes above 0.001.

Graves' hyperthyroidism qualified as stable when ophthalmopathy did not progress within 18 months. CDR1 and CDR2 (germline): LGHNT, FRNRAP. CDR3 length: 13 amino acids. Trimming took 1 base from V and 7 from J, leaving 10 bases between them. The table lists this clonotype with many counts. Its cognate antigen is unknown. The source material, RNA transcripts, was used to amplify TCR beta CDR3 regions. HTBI primers drove first-round RT-PCR of the TCR CDR3. TCRdb independently ran MiXCR on the multiplex PCR reads; one entry per CDR3 protein. The profile shows under 700,000 distinct CDR3 sequences, over 15% of them singletons.

The TCR originated in a woman aged 18-29 years with Graves' hyperthyroidism. The sequencing input was blood. V usage is TRBV12-5 and J usage is TRBJ1-1, with D hard to call. The CDR3 DNA is TGTGCTAGTGGTTTGGCGGGGTCGGTTGAAGCTTTCTTT. This translates into CASGLAGSVEAFF.